In its sample, the clone carrying this TCR beta chain is medium-sized. These data originate in a study of T cells after yellow fever vaccination. TCRdb fed the 5' RACE reads into MiXCR, producing one record per CDR3 protein. The data show 70,000 or so distinct CDR3 sequences, around 6.2% seen once. CDR1 SQVTM and CDR2 ANQGSEA come from the germline V gene. The CDR3 sequence is 11 residues long. V lost 5 bases and J lost 1, with 5 bases in between. This TCR was sampled from a man aged 18 to 29 who received the YFV17D yellow fever vaccine. The chain carries TRBV29-1 and TRBJ2-5; D ambiguous. The sequencing used CD4+ T cells sorted from PBMCs, collected roughly 15 days after the first yellow fever vaccination. The chain's CDR3 is CSVWIQETQYF. The DNA for the CDR3 is TGCAGCGTTTGGATCCAAGAGACCCAGTACTTC. Full variable domain (outside the CDR3, taken from reference TRBV29-1 and TRBJ2-5): SAVISQKPSRDICQRGTSLTIQCQVDSQVTMMFWYRQQPGQSLTLIATANQGSEATYESGFVIDKFPISRPNLTFSTLTVSNMSPEDSSIYLCSVWIQETQYFGPGTRLLVL.